In this sample, the clone carrying this T cell receptor beta chain turned up once. The record originates from a study of blood T cell repertoires in COVID-19. Study in general: Specimens from acute and convalescent COVID-19 originated in the United States, Italy and Spain.

Here immunoSEQ multiplex PCR was the method, and the copy in TCRdb shows in-frame clones only, minus some. Among around 190,000 clones, 70% to 90% were seen once, and the ten largest hold roughly a sixth. A Seattle source enrolled patients during active infection and followed them longitudinally. Sequenced material: peripheral blood. This clonotype was sampled from a man aged 50 to 60 with COVID-19, enrolled during active disease.

The CDR3 sequence: CASSRQGTRYIGELFF. In nucleotides, the CDR3 is TGTGCCAGCTCACGACAGGGGACGCGGTATATCGGGGAGCTGTTTTTT. V usage is TRBV18 and J usage is TRBJ2-2; 8 nucleotides line up with TRBD1. Germline loops: CDR1 KGHSH, CDR2 LQKENI. After removal of 4 bases from V and 7 bases from J, the junction contained 11 bases not matched to a gene. The CDR3 runs 16 residues.